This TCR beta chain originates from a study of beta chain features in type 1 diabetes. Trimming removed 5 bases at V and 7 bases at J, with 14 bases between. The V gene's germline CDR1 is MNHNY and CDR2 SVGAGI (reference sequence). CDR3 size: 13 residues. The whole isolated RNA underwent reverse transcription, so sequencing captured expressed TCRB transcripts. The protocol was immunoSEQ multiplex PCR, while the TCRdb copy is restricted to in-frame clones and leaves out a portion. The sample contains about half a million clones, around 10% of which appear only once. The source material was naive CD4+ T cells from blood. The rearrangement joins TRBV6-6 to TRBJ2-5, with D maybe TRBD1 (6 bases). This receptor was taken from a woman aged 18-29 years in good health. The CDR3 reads CASSPTGYGTQYF. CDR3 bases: TGTGCCAGCAGTCCTACAGGGTACGGGACCCAGTACTTC.